These T cell receptor beta chains were read from a single sample in a study of graft-versus-host responses after intestinal transplantation. The method was immunoSEQ multiplex PCR; TCRdb's version includes in-frame clones alone and lacks a portion of them. The table has 25,000 to 35,000 clones, 85% to 95% seen once. The material was PBMCs, obtained about 70 days after intestinal transplant. The receptors derive from a human patient who received an intestinal transplant, so some T cells may come from the graft donor. Each CDR3 is given with its conserved first and last residue. Each record gives: D gene, J gene, clone size, V gene, CDR3 protein, CDR3 DNA. D genes are given only for firm matches. Rows give clone size only sometimes, using once, few, many, or a class for an expanded clone.

.	TRBJ1-6	.	TRBV6-5	CASSLLRGPSPLHF	TGTGCCAGCAGTCTACTCCGGGGGCCATCACCCCTCCACTTT
.	TRBJ1-6	.	TRBV4-1	CASSQDTGEASPLHF	TGCGCCAGCAGCCAAGATACGGGGGAGGCTTCACCCCTCCACTTT
.	TRBJ2-7	.	TRBV5-4	CASSLEYEQYF	TGTGCCAGCAGCTTGGAATACGAGCAGTACTTC
TRBD1	TRBJ2-7	.	TRBV5-5	CASSPWTGATYEQYF	TGTGCCAGCAGCCCCTGGACAGGAGCTACCTACGAGCAGTACTTC
TRBD1	TRBJ2-7	.	TRBV9	CASSVGTGAHEQYF	TGTGCCAGCAGCGTAGGGACAGGGGCCCACGAGCAGTACTTC
TRBD2	TRBJ2-1	.	TRBV10-2	CASRDQGLVYNEQFF	TGCGCCAGCAGGGACCAGGGACTAGTGTACAATGAGCAGTTCTTC
.	TRBJ2-5	.	TRBV7-9	CASSLAFLELQTQYF	TGTGCCAGCAGCTTAGCCTTCCTAGAATTACAGACCCAGTACTTC
TRBD2	TRBJ2-5	.	TRBV7-8	CASRQRGPQETQYF	TGTGCCAGTCGCCAGCGGGGGCCCCAAGAGACCCAGTACTTC
TRBD1	TRBJ2-1	.	TRBV27	CASSLLPGQSSYNEQFF	TGTGCCAGCAGTTTGCTACCGGGACAGAGCTCCTACAATGAGCAGTTCTTC
.	TRBJ1-1	.	TRBV28	CASSFWRNTEAFF	TGTGCCAGCAGTTTTTGGAGGAACACTGAAGCTTTCTTT
.	TRBJ2-7	.	TRBV7-2	CASSLELGGAYEQYF	TGTGCCAGCAGCTTAGAACTAGGAGGGGCCTACGAGCAGTACTTC
.	TRBJ1-5	.	TRBV21-1	CASSKIGGNEEQPQHF	TGTGCCAGCAGCAAAATTGGAGGGAACGAGGAACAGCCCCAGCATTTT
.	TRBJ1-1	.	TRBV25-1	CASSEYGGSVTSRGEAFF	TGTGCCAGCAGTGAATACGGTGGTTCGGTCACCAGCCGGGGTGAAGCTTTCTTT
.	TRBJ2-7	once	TRBV2	CASSEGPYEQYF	TGTGCCAGCAGTGAGGGCCCCTACGAGCAGTACTTC
TRBD2	TRBJ2-1	once	TRBV4-2	CASSQLGLAGDNEQFF	TGTGCCAGCAGCCAACTTGGACTAGCGGGCGACAATGAGCAGTTCTTC
.	TRBJ1-3	.	TRBV4-1	CASSLLPLVITGRGGNTIYF	TGCGCCAGCAGCCTTCTCCCTCTAGTTATTACGGGACGAGGTGGAAACACCATATATTTT
TRBD1	TRBJ2-1	.	TRBV29-1	CSVEDGDRASYNEQFF	TGCAGCGTTGAAGATGGTGACAGGGCCTCCTACAATGAGCAGTTCTTC
.	TRBJ1-2	.	TRBV6-5	CASSYSIVQYYGYTF	TGTGCCAGCAGTTACTCGATCGTGCAGTATTATGGCTACACCTTC
TRBD2	TRBJ2-2	.	TRBV13	CASSLKLAGEANTGELFF	TGTGCCAGCAGCTTAAAGCTAGCGGGGGAAGCTAACACCGGGGAGCTGTTTTTT
.	TRBJ2-7	.	TRBV11-2	CASSLIFSVADSYEQYF	TGTGCCAGCAGCTTAATATTCAGCGTAGCCGACTCCTACGAGCAGTACTTC
.	TRBJ1-6	.	TRBV28	CASSLFLWSSYNSPLHF	TGTGCCAGCAGTTTATTCTTGTGGAGCTCCTATAATTCACCCCTCCACTTT
TRBD2	TRBJ2-1	.	TRBV19	CASGGGAGNEQFF	TGTGCCAGTGGCGGGGGGGCCGGTAATGAGCAGTTCTTC
.	TRBJ1-2	.	TRBV30	CAWSVLAGGADGYTF	TGTGCCTGGAGTGTACTTGCGGGGGGCGCCGATGGCTACACCTTC
TRBD1	TRBJ2-7	.	TRBV2	CASSVSRAGTGGYEQYF	TGTGCCAGCAGTGTCTCCCGAGCCGGGACAGGGGGGTACGAGCAGTACTTC
TRBD2	TRBJ2-1	.	TRBV4-3	CASSQISLAGPNEQFF	TGCGCCAGCAGCCAAATCTCTCTAGCGGGACCCAATGAGCAGTTCTTC
.	TRBJ1-5	.	TRBV4-3	CASSQDLARALQPQHF	TGCGCCAGCAGCCAAGATTTGGCCAGGGCCTTACAGCCCCAGCATTTT
TRBD1	TRBJ1-5	.	TRBV2	CASSVWTGKDQPQHF	TGTGCCAGCAGTGTTTGGACAGGGAAGGATCAGCCCCAGCATTTT
TRBD1	TRBJ1-1	.	TRBV7-9	CASSLVGVVWGQGNTEAFF	TGTGCCAGCAGCTTAGTGGGGGTTGTTTGGGGACAGGGGAACACTGAAGCTTTCTTT
.	TRBJ2-1	.	TRBV28	CASSLSQYSYNEQFF	TGTGCCAGCAGTTTATCGCAGTACTCCTACAATGAGCAGTTCTTC
.	TRBJ1-4	.	TRBV4-1	CASSQDASRGEKLFF	TGCGCCAGCAGCCAAGATGCTTCGAGAGGGGAAAAACTGTTTTTT
.	TRBJ2-7	.	TRBV7-9	CASSDRLDGENMYF	TGTGCCAGCAGCGACCGACTAGATGGCGAGAATATGTACTTC
TRBD1	TRBJ2-5	.	TRBV5-1	CASSFVGTGERETQYF	TGCGCCAGCAGCTTTGTCGGGACAGGGGAGAGGGAGACCCAGTACTTC
.	TRBJ1-1	.	TRBV6-6	CASSYETGGGNTEAFF	TGTGCCAGCAGTTACGAGACCGGTGGGGGGAACACTGAAGCTTTCTTT
.	TRBJ2-1	.	TRBV10-1	CASSGPSTTHNEQFF	TGCGCCAGCAGTGGCCCCTCGACAACTCACAATGAGCAGTTCTTC
.	TRBJ1-2	.	TRBV27	CASSLLLGGAGGYTF	TGTGCCAGCAGTTTATTGCTCGGGGGGGCAGGAGGCTACACCTTC
TRBD2	TRBJ2-1	.	TRBV6-6	CASSYWGLAGYEQFF	TGTGCCAGCAGTTATTGGGGCCTAGCGGGGTATGAGCAGTTCTTC
.	TRBJ2-7	.	TRBV4-3	CASSQDVTLTYEQYF	TGCGCCAGCAGCCAAGATGTGACATTAACCTACGAGCAGTACTTC
TRBD2	TRBJ2-5	.	TRBV14	CASSPTGLAQETQYF	TGTGCCAGCAGCCCTACAGGACTAGCCCAAGAGACCCAGTACTTC
.	TRBJ1-1	.	TRBV5-6	CASGWTTEAFF	TGTGCCAGTGGTTGGACCACTGAAGCTTTCTTT
.	TRBJ2-7	once	TRBV2	CASSELDTLEQYF	TGTGCCAGCAGTGAACTCGACACCCTCGAGCAGTACTTC
TRBD2	TRBJ2-2	once	TRBV2	CASSEPSGRWGTGELFF	TGTGCCAGCAGTGAGCCTAGCGGGAGATGGGGGACCGGGGAGCTGTTTTTT
TRBD1	TRBJ1-5	.	TRBV4-1	CASSQVTGGGQPQHF	TGCGCCAGCAGCCAAGTGACAGGGGGCGGCCAGCCCCAGCATTTT
.	TRBJ2-2	once	TRBV4-1	CASSQGSRGAWNTGELFF	TGCGCCAGCAGCCAAGGATCCCGGGGAGCCTGGAACACCGGGGAGCTGTTTTTT
TRBD2	TRBJ2-7	.	TRBV28	CASSRNPGLADEQYF	TGTGCCAGCAGTCGGAACCCGGGACTAGCCGACGAGCAGTACTTC
TRBD2	TRBJ2-7	.	TRBV6-5	CASMPGGQGYEQYF	TGTGCCAGCATGCCGGGAGGCCAAGGCTACGAGCAGTACTTC
.	TRBJ2-7	.	TRBV4-1	CASSQDQIEAYEQYF	TGCGCCAGCAGCCAAGATCAGATTGAGGCTTACGAGCAGTACTTC
.	TRBJ2-1	.	TRBV27	CASREGWNEQFF	TGTGCCAGCAGGGAGGGTTGGAATGAGCAGTTCTTC
TRBD1	TRBJ2-3	.	TRBV7-9	CASSLIGQGTDTQYF	TGTGCCAGCAGCTTAATCGGACAGGGCACAGATACGCAGTATTTT
.	TRBJ2-3	once	TRBV5-6	CASSWGVWNTDTQYF	TGTGCCAGCAGCTGGGGGGTTTGGAACACAGATACGCAGTATTTT
.	TRBJ2-1	.	TRBV9	CASSVEGRVAASFSYNEQFF	TGTGCCAGCAGCGTAGAGGGCCGGGTAGCGGCATCTTTCTCCTACAATGAGCAGTTCTTC
.	TRBJ2-3	.	TRBV6-5	CASRRQGLSDTQYF	TGTGCCAGCAGGAGACAGGGACTATCAGATACGCAGTATTTT
TRBD2	TRBJ2-1	.	TRBV5-1	CASSLPAGGNNEQFF	TGCGCCAGCAGCTTGCCAGCGGGAGGCAACAATGAGCAGTTCTTC
.	TRBJ1-2	few	TRBV6-1	CASSEGRRYYGYTF	TGTGCCAGCAGTGAAGGGCGACGGTACTATGGCTACACCTTC
.	TRBJ1-1	.	TRBV28	CASSVDSNTEAFF	TGTGCCAGCAGTGTGGACAGTAACACTGAAGCTTTCTTT
.	TRBJ2-7	.	TRBV9	CASSDNYEQYF	TGTGCCAGCAGCGATAACTACGAGCAGTACTTC
.	TRBJ1-2	.	TRBV27	CASSLFGLPGGLFYGYTF	TGTGCCAGCAGTTTATTCGGTCTCCCGGGTGGGTTATTCTATGGCTACACCTTC
.	TRBJ1-5	.	TRBV7-8	CASSLEWPSNQPQHF	TGTGCCAGCAGCTTAGAGTGGCCGAGCAATCAGCCCCAGCATTTT
.	TRBJ1-6	once	TRBV6-4	CASSAVYNSPLHF	TGTGCCAGCAGTGCAGTATATAATTCACCCCTCCACTTT
.	TRBJ1-2	.	TRBV5-8	CASSLYSTF	TGTGCCAGCAGCTTGTACAGTACCTTC